The present T cell receptor (beta chain) was sequenced within a study of T cells in Graves' hyperthyroidism and ophthalmopathy. Amplification of TCR beta CDR3 regions was performed using RNA transcripts as template. The HTBI set primed first-round TCR CDR3 RT-PCR. TCRdb redid the calling of the multiplex PCR reads with MiXCR, one entry per CDR3 protein. This table has 550,000 to 850,000 distinct CDR3 sequences, roughly a sixth appearing once. CDR3 length equals 15 residues. V shed 0 bases and J shed 5 bases, with 13 bases lying between them. This clonotype was detected only a few times. This receptor was taken from a woman between 50 and 59 years old with Graves' hyperthyroidism that later progressed to Graves' ophthalmopathy. The chain couples TRBV12-3 or TRBV12-4 to TRBJ2-5; maybe TRBD2 (7 bases). The specimen sequenced was blood. The DNA of the CDR3 is TGTGCCAGCAGTTTAGCGGGGGGGCTATGGGAGACCCAGTACTTC. Encoded protein: CASSLAGGLWETQYF.